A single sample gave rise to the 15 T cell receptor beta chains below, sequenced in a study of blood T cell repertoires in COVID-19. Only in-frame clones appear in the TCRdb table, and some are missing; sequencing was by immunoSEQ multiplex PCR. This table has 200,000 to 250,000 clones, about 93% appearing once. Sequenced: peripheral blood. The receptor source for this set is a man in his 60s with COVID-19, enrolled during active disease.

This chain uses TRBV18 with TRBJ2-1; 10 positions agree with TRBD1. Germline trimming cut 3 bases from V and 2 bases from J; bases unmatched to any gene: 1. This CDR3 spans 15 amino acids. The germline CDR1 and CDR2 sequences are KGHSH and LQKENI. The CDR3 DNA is TGTGCCAGCTCACCGGGGACAGGGGCCTACAATGAGCAGTTCTTC. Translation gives CASSPGTGAYNEQFF.

The CDR3 DNA reads TGTGCCAGTATCAAAGTGGGGGCTCCCGGGGCCAACGTCCTGACTTTC. Amino acid sequence: CASIKVGAPGANVLTF. The chain links TRBV19 to TRBJ2-6, with D possibly TRBD1 on 6 matching bases. Germline-derived CDR1 and CDR2 are LNHDA and SQIVND (reference sequence). CDR3 size: 16 residues. V was shortened by 7 bases and J by 4 bases, with 17 bases between the two germline ends. Drawing the rest from reference TRBV19 and TRBJ2-6, the complete variable domain is DGGITQSPKYLFRKEGQNVTLSCEQNLNHDAMYWYRQDPGQGLRLIYYSQIVNDFQKGDIAEGYSVSREKKESFPLTVTSAQKNPTAFYLCASIKVGAPGANVLTFGAGSRLTVL.

The CDR3, as DNA: TGTGCCAGTAGTATCAAGTCGACTGGAGAAAAACTGTTTTTT. Translating gives CASSIKSTGEKLFF. The gene calls are TRBV19 and TRBJ1-4; D is uncertain. Trimming took 3 bases from V and 8 from J, leaving 13 bases between them. The germline gives CDR1 LNHDA, CDR2 SQIVND (reference sequence). The CDR3 covers 14 residues.

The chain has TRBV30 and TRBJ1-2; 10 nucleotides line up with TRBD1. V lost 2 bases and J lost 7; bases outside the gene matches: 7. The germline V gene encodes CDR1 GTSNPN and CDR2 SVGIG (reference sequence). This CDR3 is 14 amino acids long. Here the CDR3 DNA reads TGTGCCTGGAGTTTCCGGGACAGGGGTTCTGGCTACACCTTC. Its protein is CAWSFRDRGSGYTF.

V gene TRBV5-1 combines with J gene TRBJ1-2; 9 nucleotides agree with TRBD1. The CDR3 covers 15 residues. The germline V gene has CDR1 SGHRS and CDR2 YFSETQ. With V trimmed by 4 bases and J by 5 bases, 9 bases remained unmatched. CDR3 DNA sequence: TGCGCCAGCAGCCCCCAACCCGGGACAGGGTATGGCTACACCTTC. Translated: CASSPQPGTGYGYTF.

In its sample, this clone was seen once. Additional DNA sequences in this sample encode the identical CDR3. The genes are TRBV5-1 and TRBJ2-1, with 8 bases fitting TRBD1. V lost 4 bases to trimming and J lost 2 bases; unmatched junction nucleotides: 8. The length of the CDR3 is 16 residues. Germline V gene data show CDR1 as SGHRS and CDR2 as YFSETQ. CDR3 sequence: CASSPLAGGPYNEQFF. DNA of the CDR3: TGCGCCAGCAGCCCCCTCGCAGGGGGCCCCTACAATGAGCAGTTCTTC.

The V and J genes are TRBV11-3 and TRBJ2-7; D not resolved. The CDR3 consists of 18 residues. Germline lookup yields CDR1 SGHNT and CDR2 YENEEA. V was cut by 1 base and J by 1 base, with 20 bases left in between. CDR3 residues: CASSLGWSDGEVSYEQYF. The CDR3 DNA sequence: TGTGCCAGCAGCTTAGGTTGGTCCGACGGCGAGGTTTCCTACGAGCAGTACTTC.

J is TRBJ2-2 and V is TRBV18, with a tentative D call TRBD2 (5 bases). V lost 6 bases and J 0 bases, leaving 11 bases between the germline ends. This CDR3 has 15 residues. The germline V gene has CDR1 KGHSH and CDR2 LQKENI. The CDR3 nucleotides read TGTGCCAGCTCTTTGCGGGCTTCGAACACCGGGGAGCTGTTTTTT. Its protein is CASSLRASNTGELFF.

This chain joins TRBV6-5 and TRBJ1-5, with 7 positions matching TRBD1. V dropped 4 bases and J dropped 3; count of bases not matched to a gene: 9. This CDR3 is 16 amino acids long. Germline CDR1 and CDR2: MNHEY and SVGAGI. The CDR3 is CASSSLRQGYNQPQHF. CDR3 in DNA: TGTGCCAGCAGTTCCCTTCGACAGGGTTACAATCAGCCCCAGCATTTT.

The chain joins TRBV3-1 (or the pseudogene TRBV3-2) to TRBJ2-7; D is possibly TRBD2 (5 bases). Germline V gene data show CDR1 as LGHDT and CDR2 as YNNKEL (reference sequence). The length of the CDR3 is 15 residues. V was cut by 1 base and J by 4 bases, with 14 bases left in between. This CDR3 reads CASSQVASLGYEQYF. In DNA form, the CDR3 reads TGTGCCAGCAGCCAAGTGGCTAGCCTGGGGTACGAGCAGTACTTC.

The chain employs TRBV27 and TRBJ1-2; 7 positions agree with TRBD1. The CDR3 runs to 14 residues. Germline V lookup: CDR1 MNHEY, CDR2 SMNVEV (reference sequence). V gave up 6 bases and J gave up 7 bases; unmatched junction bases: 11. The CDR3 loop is CASRKQGLMSGYTF. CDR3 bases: TGTGCCAGCAGGAAACAGGGGCTCATGAGTGGCTACACCTTC.

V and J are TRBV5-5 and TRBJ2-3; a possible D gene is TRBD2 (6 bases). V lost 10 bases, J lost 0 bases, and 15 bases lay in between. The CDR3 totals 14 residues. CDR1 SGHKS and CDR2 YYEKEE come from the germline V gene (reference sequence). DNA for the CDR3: TGTGCCGTGGGGGGACCCACCAGCACAGATACGCAGTATTTT. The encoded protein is CAVGGPTSTDTQYF.

CDR3 DNA sequence: TGTGCCAGCGGCCAGGGGAGCTCCTACGAGCAGTACTTC. It codes for CASGQGSSYEQYF. The rearrangement links TRBV6-5 to TRBJ2-7; maybe TRBD1 (6 bases). V was clipped by 8 bases and J by 0 bases, with 11 bases between them. The CDR3 runs to 13 residues. Looked up from germline, CDR1 is MNHEY and CDR2 is SVGAGI.

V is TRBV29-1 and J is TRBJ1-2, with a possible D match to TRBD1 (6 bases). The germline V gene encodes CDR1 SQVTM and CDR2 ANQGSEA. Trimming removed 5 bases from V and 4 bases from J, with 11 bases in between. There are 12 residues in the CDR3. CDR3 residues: CSVRDRPYGYTF. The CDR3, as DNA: TGCAGCGTTCGCGACAGGCCCTATGGCTACACCTTC.

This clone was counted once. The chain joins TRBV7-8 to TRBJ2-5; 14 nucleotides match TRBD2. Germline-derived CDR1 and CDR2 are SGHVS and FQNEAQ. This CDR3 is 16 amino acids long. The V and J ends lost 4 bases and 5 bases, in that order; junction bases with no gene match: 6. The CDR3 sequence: CASSSGLAGGRETQYF. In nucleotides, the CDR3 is TGTGCCAGCAGCTCCGGACTAGCGGGAGGACGGGAGACCCAGTACTTC.